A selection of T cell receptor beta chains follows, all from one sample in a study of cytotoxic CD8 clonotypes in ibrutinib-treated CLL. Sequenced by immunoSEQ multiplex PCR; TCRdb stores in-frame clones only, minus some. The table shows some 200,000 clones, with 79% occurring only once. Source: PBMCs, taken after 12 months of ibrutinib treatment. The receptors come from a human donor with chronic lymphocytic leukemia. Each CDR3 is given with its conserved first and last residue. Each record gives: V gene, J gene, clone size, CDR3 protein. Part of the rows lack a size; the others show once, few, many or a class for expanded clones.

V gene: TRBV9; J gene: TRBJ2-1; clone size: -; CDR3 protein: CASSVGQRGGEFF
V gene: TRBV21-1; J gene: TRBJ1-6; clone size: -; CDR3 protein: CASSKLEDSPLHF
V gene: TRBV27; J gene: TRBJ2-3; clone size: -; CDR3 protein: CASSSQPGQGLADTQYF
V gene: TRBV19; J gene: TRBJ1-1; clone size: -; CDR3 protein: CASRGNTEAFF
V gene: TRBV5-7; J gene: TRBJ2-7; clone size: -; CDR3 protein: CASSFGQGTYVEQYF
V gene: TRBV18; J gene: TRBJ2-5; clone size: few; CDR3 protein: CASSPATSGRGETQYF
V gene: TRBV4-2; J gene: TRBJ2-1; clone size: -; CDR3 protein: CASSQAQTSGVNEQFF
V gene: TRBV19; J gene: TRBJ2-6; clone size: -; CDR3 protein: CATRLSGANVLTF
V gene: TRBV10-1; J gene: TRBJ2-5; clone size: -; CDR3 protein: CASSEIRGGAQYF
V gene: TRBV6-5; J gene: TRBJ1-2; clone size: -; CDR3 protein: CASSRDTGWYQGYTF
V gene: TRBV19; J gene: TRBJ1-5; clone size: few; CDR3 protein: CASSIGAHNQPQHF
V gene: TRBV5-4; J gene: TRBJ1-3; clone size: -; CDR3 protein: CASSQQGPRNTIYF
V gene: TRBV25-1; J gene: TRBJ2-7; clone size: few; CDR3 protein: CASSDATSGSLHYEQYF
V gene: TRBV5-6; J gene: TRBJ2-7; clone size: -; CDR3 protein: CASSYTGTGDYEQYF
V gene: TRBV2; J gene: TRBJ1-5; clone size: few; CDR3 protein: CATRADIFNQPQHF
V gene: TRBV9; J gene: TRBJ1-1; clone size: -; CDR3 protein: CASSVESNTEAFF
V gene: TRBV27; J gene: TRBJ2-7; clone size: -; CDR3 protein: CASSRGTSGTYEQYF
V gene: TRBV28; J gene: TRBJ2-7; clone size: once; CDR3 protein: CASSLLATSSYEQYF
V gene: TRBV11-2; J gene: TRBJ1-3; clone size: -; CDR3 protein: CASSLSQGTAIYF
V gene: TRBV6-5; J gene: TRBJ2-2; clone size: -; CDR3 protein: CASSYVGLADTGELFF
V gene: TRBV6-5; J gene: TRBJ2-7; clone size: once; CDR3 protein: CASSRSDYEQYF
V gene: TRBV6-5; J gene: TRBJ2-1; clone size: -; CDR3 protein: CASSYLKGEQFF
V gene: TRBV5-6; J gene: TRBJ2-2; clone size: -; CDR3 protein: CASKLASDKNTGELFF
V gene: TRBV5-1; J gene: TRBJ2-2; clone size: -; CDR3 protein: CASAVLGDTGELFF
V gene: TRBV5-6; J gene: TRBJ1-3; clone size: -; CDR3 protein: CASSPGTGAGNTIYF
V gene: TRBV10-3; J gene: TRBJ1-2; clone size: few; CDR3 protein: CATLGQGNYGYTF
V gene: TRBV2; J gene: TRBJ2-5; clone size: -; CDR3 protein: CASSETLWETQYF
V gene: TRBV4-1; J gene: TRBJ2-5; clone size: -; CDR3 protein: CASSASYGTRGETQYF
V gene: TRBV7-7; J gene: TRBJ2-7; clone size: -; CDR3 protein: CASSLEAGYEQYF
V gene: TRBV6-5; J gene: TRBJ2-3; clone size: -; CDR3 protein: CASSRGREGAQYF
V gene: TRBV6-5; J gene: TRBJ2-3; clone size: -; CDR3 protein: CASRRAVATDTQYF
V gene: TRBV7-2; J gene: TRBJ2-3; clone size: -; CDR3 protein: CASSFLDWPDTQYF
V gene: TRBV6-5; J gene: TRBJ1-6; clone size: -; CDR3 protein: CASSAGGAYNSPLHF
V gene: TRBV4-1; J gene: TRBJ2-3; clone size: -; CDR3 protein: CASSQVGGGTDTQYF
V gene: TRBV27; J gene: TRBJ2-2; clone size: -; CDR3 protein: CASSLQTRVGRTGELFF
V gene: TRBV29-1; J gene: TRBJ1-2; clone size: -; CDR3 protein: CSVLTGLQVYGYTF
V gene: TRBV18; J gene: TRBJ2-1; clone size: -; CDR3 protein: CASSQDSHNEQFF
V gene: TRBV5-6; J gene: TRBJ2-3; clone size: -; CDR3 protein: CASSRPGLGTDTQYF
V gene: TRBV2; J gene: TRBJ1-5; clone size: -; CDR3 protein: CASRAHRGRGNQPQHF
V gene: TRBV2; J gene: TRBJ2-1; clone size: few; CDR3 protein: CASIHNEQFF
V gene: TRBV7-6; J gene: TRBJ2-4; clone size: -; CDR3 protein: CASSPWDSPNIQYF
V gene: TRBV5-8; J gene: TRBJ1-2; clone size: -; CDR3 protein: CASSLFRGDYGYTF
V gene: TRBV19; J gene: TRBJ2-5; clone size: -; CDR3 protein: CASSITGGKETQYF
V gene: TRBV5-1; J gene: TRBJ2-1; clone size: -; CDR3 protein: CASSQTAGLAGGFTGNEQFF
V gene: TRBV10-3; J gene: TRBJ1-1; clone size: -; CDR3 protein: CATVVGANTEAFF
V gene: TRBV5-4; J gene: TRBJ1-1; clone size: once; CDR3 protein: CASSASGPRANTEAFF
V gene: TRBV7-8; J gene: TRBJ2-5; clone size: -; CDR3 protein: CASVRDRGQETQYF
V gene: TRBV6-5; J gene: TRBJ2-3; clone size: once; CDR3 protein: CASKGQATGDTQYF